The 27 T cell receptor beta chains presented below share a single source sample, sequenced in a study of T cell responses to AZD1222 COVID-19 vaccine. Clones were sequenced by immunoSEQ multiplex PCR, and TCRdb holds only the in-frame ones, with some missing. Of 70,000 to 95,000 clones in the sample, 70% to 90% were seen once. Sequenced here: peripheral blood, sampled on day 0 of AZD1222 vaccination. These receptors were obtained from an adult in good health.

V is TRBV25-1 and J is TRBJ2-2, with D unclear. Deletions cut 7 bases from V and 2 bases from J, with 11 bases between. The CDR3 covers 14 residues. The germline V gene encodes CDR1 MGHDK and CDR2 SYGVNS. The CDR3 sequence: CASTQGYNTGELFF. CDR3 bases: TGTGCCAGCACCCAAGGATACAACACCGGGGAGCTGTTTTTT.

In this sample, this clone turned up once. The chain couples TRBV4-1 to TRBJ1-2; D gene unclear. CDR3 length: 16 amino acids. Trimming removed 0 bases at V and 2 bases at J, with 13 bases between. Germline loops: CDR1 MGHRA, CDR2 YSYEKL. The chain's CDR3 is CASSQDTGVRNYGYTF. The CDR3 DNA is TGCGCCAGCAGCCAAGATACCGGGGTAAGGAACTATGGCTACACCTTC.

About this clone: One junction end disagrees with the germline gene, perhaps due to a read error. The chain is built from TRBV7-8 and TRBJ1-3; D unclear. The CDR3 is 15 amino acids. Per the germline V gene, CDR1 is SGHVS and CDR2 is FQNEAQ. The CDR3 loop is CATSPEGWAGNTIYF. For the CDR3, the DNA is TGTGCCACCAGCCCGGAGGGTTGGGCTGGAAACACCATATATTTT. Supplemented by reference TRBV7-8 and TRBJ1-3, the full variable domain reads GAGVSQSPRYKVAKRGQDVALRCDPISGHVSLFWYQQALGQGPEFLTYFQNEAQLDKSGLPSDRFFAERPEGSVSTLKIQRTQQEDSAVYLCATSPEGWAGNTIYFGEGSWLTVV.

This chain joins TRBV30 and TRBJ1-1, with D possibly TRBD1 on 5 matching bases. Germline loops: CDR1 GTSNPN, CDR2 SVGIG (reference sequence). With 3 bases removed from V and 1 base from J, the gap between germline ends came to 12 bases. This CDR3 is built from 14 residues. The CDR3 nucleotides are TGTGCCTGGAGAGTTGGGGCCCCGAACACTGAAGCTTTCTTT. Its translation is CAWRVGAPNTEAFF.

DNA of the CDR3: TGTGCCAGCACCCTTAGCGGGAGCGGGTCCTACAATGAGCAGTTCTTC. This sequence encodes CASTLSGSGSYNEQFF. The chain links TRBV27 to TRBJ2-1, with 9 bases aligning to TRBD2. After removal of 7 bases from V and 1 base from J, the junction contained 8 bases not matched to a gene. Per the germline V gene, CDR1 is MNHEY and CDR2 is SMNVEV (reference sequence). CDR3 size: 16 residues.

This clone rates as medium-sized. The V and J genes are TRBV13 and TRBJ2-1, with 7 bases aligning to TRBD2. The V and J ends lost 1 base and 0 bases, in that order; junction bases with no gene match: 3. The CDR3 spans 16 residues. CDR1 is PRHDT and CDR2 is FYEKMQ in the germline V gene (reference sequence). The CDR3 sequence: CASSLDGGSSYNEQFF. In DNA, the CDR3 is TGTGCCAGCAGCTTAGACGGCGGGAGCTCCTACAATGAGCAGTTCTTC.

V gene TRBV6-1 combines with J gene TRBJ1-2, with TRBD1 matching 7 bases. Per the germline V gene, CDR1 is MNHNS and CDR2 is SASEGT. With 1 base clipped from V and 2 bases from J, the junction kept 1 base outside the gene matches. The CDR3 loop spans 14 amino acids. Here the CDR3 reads CASSEGGQNYGYTF. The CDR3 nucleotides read TGTGCCAGCAGTGAAGGGGGACAGAACTATGGCTACACCTTC.

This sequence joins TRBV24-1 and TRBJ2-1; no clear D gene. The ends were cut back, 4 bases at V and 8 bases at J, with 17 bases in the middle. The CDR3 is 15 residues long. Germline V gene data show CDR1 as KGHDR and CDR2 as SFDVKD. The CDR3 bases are TGTGCCACCAGTGACACCAGAGGCCGAGGCGATGAGCAGTTCTTC. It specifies CATSDTRGRGDEQFF.

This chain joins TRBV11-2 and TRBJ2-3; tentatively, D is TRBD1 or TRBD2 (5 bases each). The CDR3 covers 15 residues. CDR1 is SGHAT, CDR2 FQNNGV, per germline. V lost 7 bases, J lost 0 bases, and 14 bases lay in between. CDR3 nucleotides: TGTGCCAGCACGTATGGGACGTCTAGCACAGATACGCAGTATTTT. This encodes CASTYGTSSTDTQYF.

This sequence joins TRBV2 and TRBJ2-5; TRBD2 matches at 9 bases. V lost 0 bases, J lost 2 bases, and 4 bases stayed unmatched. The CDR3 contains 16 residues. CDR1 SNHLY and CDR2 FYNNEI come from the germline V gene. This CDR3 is CASSEAWRGGQETQYF. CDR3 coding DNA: TGTGCCAGCAGTGAAGCTTGGCGGGGGGGGCAAGAGACCCAGTACTTC.

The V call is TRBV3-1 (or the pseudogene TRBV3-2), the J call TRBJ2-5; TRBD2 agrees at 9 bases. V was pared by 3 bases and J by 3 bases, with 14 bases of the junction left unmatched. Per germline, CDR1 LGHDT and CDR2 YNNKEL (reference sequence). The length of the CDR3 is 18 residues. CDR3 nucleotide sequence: TGTGCCAGCAGCCATCGTAGCGGGGGCCCATACCGGAAAGAGACCCAGTACTTC. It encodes CASSHRSGGPYRKETQYF.

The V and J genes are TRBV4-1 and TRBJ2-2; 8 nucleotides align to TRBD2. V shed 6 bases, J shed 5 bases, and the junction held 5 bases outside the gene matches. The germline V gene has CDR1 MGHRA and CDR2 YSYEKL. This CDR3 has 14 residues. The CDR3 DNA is TGCGCCAGCAGGCTCGGGAGGGATACCGGGGAGCTGTTTTTT. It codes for CASRLGRDTGELFF.

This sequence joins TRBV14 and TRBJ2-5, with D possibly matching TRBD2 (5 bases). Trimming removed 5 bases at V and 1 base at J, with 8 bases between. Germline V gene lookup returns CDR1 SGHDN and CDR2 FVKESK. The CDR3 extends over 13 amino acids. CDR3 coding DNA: TGTGCCAGCAGCTTCGGGGTCCAAGAGACCCAGTACTTC. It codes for CASSFGVQETQYF.

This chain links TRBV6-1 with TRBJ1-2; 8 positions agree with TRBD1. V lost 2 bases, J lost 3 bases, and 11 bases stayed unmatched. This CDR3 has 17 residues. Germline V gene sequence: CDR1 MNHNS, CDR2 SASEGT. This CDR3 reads CASSESAVRGLYYGYTF. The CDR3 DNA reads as TGTGCCAGCAGTGAATCAGCGGTCAGGGGGCTGTACTATGGCTACACCTTC.

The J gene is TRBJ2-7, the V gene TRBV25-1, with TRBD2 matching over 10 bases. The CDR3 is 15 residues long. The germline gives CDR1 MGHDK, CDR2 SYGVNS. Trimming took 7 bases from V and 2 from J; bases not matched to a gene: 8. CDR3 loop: CASTRTSGRAYEQYF. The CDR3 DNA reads TGTGCCAGCACCCGGACAAGCGGGAGGGCCTACGAGCAGTACTTC.

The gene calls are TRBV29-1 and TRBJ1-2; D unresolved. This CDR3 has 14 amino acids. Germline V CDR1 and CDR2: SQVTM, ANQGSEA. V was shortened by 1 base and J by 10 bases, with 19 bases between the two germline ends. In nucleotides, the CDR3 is TGCAGCGTTGAAGGGGAACTTATATCCCTAGACTACACCTTC. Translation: CSVEGELISLDYTF.

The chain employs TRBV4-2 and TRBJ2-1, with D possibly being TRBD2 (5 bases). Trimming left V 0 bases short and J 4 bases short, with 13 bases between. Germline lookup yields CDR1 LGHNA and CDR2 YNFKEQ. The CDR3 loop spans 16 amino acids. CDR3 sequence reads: CASSQEGGYSYNEQFF. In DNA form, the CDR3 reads TGTGCCAGCAGCCAAGAAGGCGGGTATTCGTACAATGAGCAGTTCTTC.

CDR3 bases: TGCGCCAGCAGCCAAGATGACCGCAGGGACAATCAGCCCCAGCATTTT. It codes for CASSQDDRRDNQPQHF. The genes are TRBV4-1 and TRBJ1-5, with D tentatively TRBD1 (5 bases). The germline gives CDR1 MGHRA, CDR2 YSYEKL. This CDR3 has 16 amino acids. Deletions cut 0 bases from V and 3 bases from J, with 12 bases between.

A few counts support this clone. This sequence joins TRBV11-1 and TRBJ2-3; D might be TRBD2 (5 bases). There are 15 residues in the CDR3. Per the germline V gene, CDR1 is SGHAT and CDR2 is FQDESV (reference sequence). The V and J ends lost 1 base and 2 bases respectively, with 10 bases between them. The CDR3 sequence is CASSLVRVDTDTQYF. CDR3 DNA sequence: TGTGCCAGCAGCTTAGTGCGGGTGGACACAGATACGCAGTATTTT.

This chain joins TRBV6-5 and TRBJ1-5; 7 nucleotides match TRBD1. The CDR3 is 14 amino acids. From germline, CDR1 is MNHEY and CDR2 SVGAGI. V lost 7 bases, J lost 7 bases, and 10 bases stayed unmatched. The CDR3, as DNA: TGTGCCAGCAACCGACAGGGAGCTGGCCAGCCCCAGCATTTT. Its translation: CASNRQGAGQPQHF.

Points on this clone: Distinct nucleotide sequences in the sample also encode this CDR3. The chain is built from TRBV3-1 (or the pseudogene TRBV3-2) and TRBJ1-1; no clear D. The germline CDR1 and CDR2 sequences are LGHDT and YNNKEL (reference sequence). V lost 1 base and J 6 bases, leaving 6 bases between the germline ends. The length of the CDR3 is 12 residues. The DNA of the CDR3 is TGTGCCAGCAGCCAAGTCGGTGCTGAAGCTTTCTTT. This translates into CASSQVGAEAFF.

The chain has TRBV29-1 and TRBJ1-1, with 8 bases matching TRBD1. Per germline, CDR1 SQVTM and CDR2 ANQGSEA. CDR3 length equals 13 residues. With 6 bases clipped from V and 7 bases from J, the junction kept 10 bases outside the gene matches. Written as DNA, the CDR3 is TGCAGCGTACGGACAGGGAGGATCAGTGAAGCTTTCTTT. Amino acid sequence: CSVRTGRISEAFF. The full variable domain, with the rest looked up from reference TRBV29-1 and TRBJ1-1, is SAVISQKPSRDICQRGTSLTIQCQVDSQVTMMFWYRQQPGQSLTLIATANQGSEATYESGFVIDKFPISRPNLTFSTLTVSNMSPEDSSIYLCSVRTGRISEAFFGQGTRLTVV.

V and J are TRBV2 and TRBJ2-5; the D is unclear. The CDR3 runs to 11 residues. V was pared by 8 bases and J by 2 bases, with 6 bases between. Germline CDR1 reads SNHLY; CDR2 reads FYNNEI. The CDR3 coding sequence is TGTGCCAGCCAACCTCAAGAGACCCAGTACTTC. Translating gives CASQPQETQYF.

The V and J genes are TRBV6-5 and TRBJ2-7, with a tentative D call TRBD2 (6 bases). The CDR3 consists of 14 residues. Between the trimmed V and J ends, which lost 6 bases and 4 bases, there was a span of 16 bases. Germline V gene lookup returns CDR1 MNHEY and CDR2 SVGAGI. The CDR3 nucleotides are TGTGCCAGCAGGCCCGGACTAACTTATTACGAGCAGTACTTC. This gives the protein CASRPGLTYYEQYF.

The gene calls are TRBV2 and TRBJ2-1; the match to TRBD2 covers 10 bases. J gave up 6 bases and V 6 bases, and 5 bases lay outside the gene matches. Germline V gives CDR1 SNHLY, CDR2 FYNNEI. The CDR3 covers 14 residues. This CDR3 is CASRKRGGLNEQFF. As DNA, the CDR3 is TGTGCCAGCAGGAAGCGGGGGGGCCTCAATGAGCAGTTCTTC.

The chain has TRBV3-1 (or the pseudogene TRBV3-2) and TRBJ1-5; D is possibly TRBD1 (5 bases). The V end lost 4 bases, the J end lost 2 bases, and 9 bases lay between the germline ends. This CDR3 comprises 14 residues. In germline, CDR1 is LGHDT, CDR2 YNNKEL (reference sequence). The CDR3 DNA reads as TGTGCCAGCAGCCTCCGGGACGGCAATCAGCCCCAGCATTTT. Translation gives CASSLRDGNQPQHF.

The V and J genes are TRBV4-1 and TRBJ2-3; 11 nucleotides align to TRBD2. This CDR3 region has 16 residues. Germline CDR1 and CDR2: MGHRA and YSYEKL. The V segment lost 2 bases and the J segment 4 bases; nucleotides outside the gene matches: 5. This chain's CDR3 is CASSQSTSGVPDTQYF. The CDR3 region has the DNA TGCGCCAGCAGCCAATCGACTAGCGGGGTTCCAGATACGCAGTATTTT.